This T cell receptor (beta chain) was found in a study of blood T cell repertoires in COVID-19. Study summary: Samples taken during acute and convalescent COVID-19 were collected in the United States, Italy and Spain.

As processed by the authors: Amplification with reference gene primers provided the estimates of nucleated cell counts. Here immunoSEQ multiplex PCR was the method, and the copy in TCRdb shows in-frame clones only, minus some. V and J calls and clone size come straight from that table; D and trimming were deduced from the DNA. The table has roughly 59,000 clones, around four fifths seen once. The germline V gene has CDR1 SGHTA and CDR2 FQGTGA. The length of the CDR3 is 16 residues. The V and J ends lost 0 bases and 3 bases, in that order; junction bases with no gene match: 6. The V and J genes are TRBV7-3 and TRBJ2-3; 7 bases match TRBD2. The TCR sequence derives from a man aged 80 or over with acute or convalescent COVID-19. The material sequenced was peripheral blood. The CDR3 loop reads CASSLTFAAGTDTQYF. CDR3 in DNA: TGTGCCAGCAGCTTAACGTTTGCAGCGGGAACAGATACGCAGTATTTT.